This T cell receptor beta chain derives from a study of blood T cell repertoires in COVID-19. Study as a whole: Spain, Italy and the United States supplied samples that represented acute and convalescent COVID-19. PBMCs, B-cell-depleted T cells, or T cells provided the cDNA or gDNA that made up the material.

This CDR3 spans 13 amino acids. Between the trimmed V and J ends, which lost 0 bases and 1 base, there was a span of 5 bases. Germline loops: CDR1 SGHRS, CDR2 YFSETQ. Original processing methods: How many nucleated cells were present was estimated from reference gene primer amplification. The protocol was immunoSEQ multiplex PCR, while the TCRdb copy is restricted to in-frame clones and leaves out a portion. V, J and clone size reflect that table, while D and trimming were determined from the DNA. In the table there are about 170,000 clones, more than 75% of which are singletons. Input material: peripheral blood. The clonotype was recovered from a man aged 18 to 30 with COVID-19, enrolled during active disease. The rearrangement links TRBV5-1 to TRBJ2-7; D not certain. CDR3 nucleotides: TGCGCCAGCAGCTTGGAGGAGTCCTACGAGCAGTACTTC. Translated, it gives CASSLEESYEQYF. The variable domain in full, completed from reference TRBV5-1 and TRBJ2-7, reads KAGVTQTPRYLIKTRGQQVTLSCSPISGHRSVSWYQQTPGQGLQFLFEYFSETQRNKGNFPGRFSGRQFSNSRSEMNVSTLELGDSALYLCASSLEESYEQYFGPGTRLTVT.